This is a list of T cell receptor beta chains from one sample in a study of blood T cell repertoires in COVID-19. TCRdb's copy holds only in-frame clones and misses some; the assay was immunoSEQ multiplex PCR. The table shows some 400,000 clones, with around 87% occurring only once. The sequencing sample was made of PBMCs or T cells enriched from blood (not recorded which). The origin of the receptors is a man in his thirties or forties who had recovered from COVID-19. Each CDR3 is given with its conserved first and last residue. Each record gives: V gene, D gene, clone size, J gene, CDR3 DNA, CDR3 protein. D genes are given only for firm matches. Clone size is stated in some rows and not others, as once, few, many or a class when expanded.

v_gene: TRBV5-6; d_gene: NA; abundance: NA; j_gene: TRBJ1-5; CDR3nt: TGTGCCAGCAGCTACAGGGTAGGGGATCAGCCCCAGCATTTT; CDR3aa: CASSYRVGDQPQHF
v_gene: TRBV5-1; d_gene: NA; abundance: NA; j_gene: TRBJ2-1; CDR3nt: TGCGCCAGCAGCTTGGCGGCGGCTGAGCAGTTCTTC; CDR3aa: CASSLAAAEQFF
v_gene: TRBV10-2; d_gene: NA; abundance: NA; j_gene: TRBJ1-2; CDR3nt: TGCGCCAGCTCGCGGGAGGGGACCGACAGTAGCTATGGCTACACCTTC; CDR3aa: CASSREGTDSSYGYTF
v_gene: TRBV9; d_gene: NA; abundance: NA; j_gene: TRBJ1-1; CDR3nt: TGTGCCAGCAGCGTAGGGGCAGGGGTGAACACTGAAGCTTTCTTT; CDR3aa: CASSVGAGVNTEAFF
v_gene: TRBV7-9; d_gene: TRBD1; abundance: NA; j_gene: TRBJ1-1; CDR3nt: TGTGCCAGCAGCTTGCCGGGACAGGGGAACACTGAAGCTTTCTTT; CDR3aa: CASSLPGQGNTEAFF
v_gene: TRBV6-2/TRBV6-3; d_gene: TRBD1; abundance: NA; j_gene: TRBJ1-1; CDR3nt: TGTGCCAGCAGTTCCCAATTCGACAGGGGGCACACTGAAGCTTTCTTT; CDR3aa: CASSSQFDRGHTEAFF
v_gene: TRBV14; d_gene: NA; abundance: NA; j_gene: TRBJ1-5; CDR3nt: TGTGCCAGCAGCCTAGGGGTTCAGCCCCAGCATTTT; CDR3aa: CASSLGVQPQHF
v_gene: TRBV4-2; d_gene: TRBD2; abundance: NA; j_gene: TRBJ2-3; CDR3nt: TGTGCCAGCAGCCAAGATACTAGCGGGGTGAAAACGCAGTATTTT; CDR3aa: CASSQDTSGVKTQYF
v_gene: TRBV9; d_gene: NA; abundance: NA; j_gene: TRBJ2-5; CDR3nt: TGTGCCAGCAGCGTCCAGGGTACAGAGACCCAGTACTTC; CDR3aa: CASSVQGTETQYF
v_gene: TRBV6-2/TRBV6-3; d_gene: NA; abundance: NA; j_gene: TRBJ1-2; CDR3nt: TGTGCCAGCAGTCCACAGATCTATGGCTACACCTTC; CDR3aa: CASSPQIYGYTF
v_gene: TRBV9; d_gene: TRBD2; abundance: NA; j_gene: TRBJ2-7; CDR3nt: TGTGCCAGCAGCCCCACGGGAGGCAGCTCCTACGAGCAGTACTTC; CDR3aa: CASSPTGGSSYEQYF
v_gene: TRBV7-9; d_gene: NA; abundance: NA; j_gene: TRBJ1-2; CDR3nt: TGTGCCAGCAGCGTCGGGGTTAACTATGGCTACACCTTC; CDR3aa: CASSVGVNYGYTF
v_gene: TRBV6-5; d_gene: NA; abundance: NA; j_gene: TRBJ1-6; CDR3nt: TGTGCCAGCAGTTTTTCGACGGGACTCCACTTT; CDR3aa: CASSFSTGLHF
v_gene: TRBV10-2; d_gene: TRBD2; abundance: once; j_gene: TRBJ2-1; CDR3nt: TGCGCCAGCAGTGAGGCTTTCGCTAGCGGGGGGCTATCGAATGAGCAGTTCTTC; CDR3aa: CASSEAFASGGLSNEQFF
v_gene: TRBV7-8; d_gene: NA; abundance: NA; j_gene: TRBJ1-5; CDR3nt: TGTGCCAGCAGCTTAGAAGGGCAGGGGAGCAATCAGCCCCAGCATTTT; CDR3aa: CASSLEGQGSNQPQHF
v_gene: TRBV3-1/TRBV3-2; d_gene: NA; abundance: NA; j_gene: TRBJ1-2; CDR3nt: TGTGCCAGCAGCCACGGTAGCTATGGCTACACCTTC; CDR3aa: CASSHGSYGYTF